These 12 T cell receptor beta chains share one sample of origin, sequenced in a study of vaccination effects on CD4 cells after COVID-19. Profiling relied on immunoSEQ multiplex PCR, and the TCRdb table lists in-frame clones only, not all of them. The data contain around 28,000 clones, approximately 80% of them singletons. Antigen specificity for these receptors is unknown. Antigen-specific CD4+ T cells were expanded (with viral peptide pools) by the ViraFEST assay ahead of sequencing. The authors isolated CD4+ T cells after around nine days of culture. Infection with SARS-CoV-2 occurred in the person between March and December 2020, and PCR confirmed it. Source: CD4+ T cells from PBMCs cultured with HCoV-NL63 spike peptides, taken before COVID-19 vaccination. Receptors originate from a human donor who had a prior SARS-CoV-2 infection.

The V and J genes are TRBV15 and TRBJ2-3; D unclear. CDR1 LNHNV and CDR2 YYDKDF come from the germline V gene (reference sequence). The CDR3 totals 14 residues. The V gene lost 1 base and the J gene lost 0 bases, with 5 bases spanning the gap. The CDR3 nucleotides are TGTGCCACCAGCAGAGGGTCCAGCACAGATACGCAGTATTTT. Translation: CATSRGSSTDTQYF.

CDR3 coding DNA: TGTGCCAGCATTTACTGGCGGGGGGGCCATTACAATGAGCAGTTCTTC. Encoded protein: CASIYWRGGHYNEQFF. The V and J genes are TRBV6-4 and TRBJ2-1; TRBD2 agrees at 9 bases. The CDR3 spans 16 residues. The V segment lost 7 bases and the J segment 4 bases; nucleotides outside the gene matches: 11. The germline V gene encodes CDR1 MRHNA and CDR2 SNTAGT.

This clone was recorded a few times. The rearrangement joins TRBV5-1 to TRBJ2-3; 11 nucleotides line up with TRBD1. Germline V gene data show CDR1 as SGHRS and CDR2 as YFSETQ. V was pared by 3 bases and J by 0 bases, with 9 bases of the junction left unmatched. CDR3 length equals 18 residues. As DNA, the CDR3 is TGCGCCAGCAGCTATGGACAGGGGGCCCATTCTAGCACAGATACGCAGTATTTT. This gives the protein CASSYGQGAHSSTDTQYF.

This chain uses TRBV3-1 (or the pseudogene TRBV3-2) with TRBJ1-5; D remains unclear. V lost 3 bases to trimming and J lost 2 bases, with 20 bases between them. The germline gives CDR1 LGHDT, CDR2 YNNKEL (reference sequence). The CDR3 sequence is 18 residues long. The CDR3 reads CASSQDSDGSSGNQPQHF. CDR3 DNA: TGTGCCAGCAGCCAGGATTCGGACGGCAGCTCCGGCAATCAGCCCCAGCATTTT.

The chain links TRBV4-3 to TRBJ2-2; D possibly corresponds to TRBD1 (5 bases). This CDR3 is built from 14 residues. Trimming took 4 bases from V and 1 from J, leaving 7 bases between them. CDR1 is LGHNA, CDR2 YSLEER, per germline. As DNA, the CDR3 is TGCGCCAGCAGCCTAACAGGGAACACCGGGGAGCTGTTTTTT. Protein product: CASSLTGNTGELFF.

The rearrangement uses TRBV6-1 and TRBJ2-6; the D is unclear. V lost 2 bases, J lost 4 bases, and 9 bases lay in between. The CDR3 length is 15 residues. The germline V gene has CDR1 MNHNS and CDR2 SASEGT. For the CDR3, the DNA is TGTGCCAGCAGTGAACGGGTCACCGGGGCCAACGTCCTGACTTTC. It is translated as CASSERVTGANVLTF.

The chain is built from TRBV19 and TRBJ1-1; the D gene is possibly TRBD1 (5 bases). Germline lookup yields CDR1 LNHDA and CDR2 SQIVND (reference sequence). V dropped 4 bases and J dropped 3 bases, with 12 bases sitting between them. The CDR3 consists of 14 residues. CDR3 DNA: TGTGCCAGTAGTACCAGGGTAACAGACACTGAAGCTTTCTTT. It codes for CASSTRVTDTEAFF.

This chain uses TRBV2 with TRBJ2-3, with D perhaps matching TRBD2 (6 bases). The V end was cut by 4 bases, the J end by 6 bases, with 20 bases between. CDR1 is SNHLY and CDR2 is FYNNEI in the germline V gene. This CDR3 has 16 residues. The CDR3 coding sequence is TGTGCCAGCAGTGGCGGCGGGATAGGCTTTATGGATACGCAGTATTTT. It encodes CASSGGGIGFMDTQYF.

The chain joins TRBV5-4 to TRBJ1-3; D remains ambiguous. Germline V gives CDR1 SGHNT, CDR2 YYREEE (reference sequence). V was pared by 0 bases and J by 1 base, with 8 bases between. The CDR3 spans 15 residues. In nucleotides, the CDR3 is TGTGCCAGCAGCTTGGGCCCGAGGTCTGGAAACACCATATATTTT. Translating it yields CASSLGPRSGNTIYF.

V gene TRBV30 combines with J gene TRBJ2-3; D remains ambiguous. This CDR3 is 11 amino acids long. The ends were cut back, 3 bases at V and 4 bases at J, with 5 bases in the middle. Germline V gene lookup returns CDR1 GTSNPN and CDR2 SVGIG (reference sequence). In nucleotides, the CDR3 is TGTGCCTGGAGCCGCCCAGATACGCAGTATTTT. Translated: CAWSRPDTQYF.

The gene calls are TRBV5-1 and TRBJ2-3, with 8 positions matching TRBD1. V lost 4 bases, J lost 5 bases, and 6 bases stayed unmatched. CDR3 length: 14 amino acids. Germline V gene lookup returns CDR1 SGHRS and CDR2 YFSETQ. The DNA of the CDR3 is TGCGCCAGCAGCAACAGGGGGAATGGAGATACGCAGTATTTT. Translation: CASSNRGNGDTQYF.

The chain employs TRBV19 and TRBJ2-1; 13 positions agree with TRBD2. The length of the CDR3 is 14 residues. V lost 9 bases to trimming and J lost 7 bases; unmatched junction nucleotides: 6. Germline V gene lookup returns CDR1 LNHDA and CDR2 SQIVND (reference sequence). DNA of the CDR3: TGTGCCAGCACTAGCGGGGGGGCTCTAAATGAGCAGTTCTTC. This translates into CASTSGGALNEQFF. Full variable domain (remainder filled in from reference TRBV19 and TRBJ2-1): DGGITQSPKYLFRKEGQNVTLSCEQNLNHDAMYWYRQDPGQGLRLIYYSQIVNDFQKGDIAEGYSVSREKKESFPLTVTSAQKNPTAFYLCASTSGGALNEQFFGPGTRLTVL.